This TCR beta chain was observed in a study of blood T cell repertoires in COVID-19 (TCRdb year 2020). About the full investigation: Collaborator samples came from the United States, Italy and Spain and covered acute and convalescent phases of COVID-19. Deeply sampled blood TCRbeta repertoires from subjects exposed to, actively infected with, or recovered from COVID-19 were included in the dataset. The repertoires were made available in a free public database intended to serve as a resource for research on the immune response to SARS-CoV-2. The material from the prospective study consisted of cDNA or gDNA derived from T cells, B-cell-depleted T cells, or PBMCs. HLA class I and class II types, where available, came from metadata supplied by the sample provider rather than from assay-based typing. Nearly every sample came with metadata listing a de-identified subject ID, COVID-19 status, age in years and sex. The samples were drawn from two sources: the first 160 participants of the ongoing ImmuneRACE study, and 950 to 1,500 subjects contributed by 6 global collaborators. General conclusions and limits of the study: How much clinical and demographic metadata was included differed by source and by participant, and the metadata was provided uncurated.

Collaborating institutions collected whole blood in K2EDTA tubes following their own protocols. For TCRbeta analysis, collaborators shipped samples in one of three forms: frozen whole blood, isolated PBMCs, or DNA extracted from either of those sample types. The immunoSEQ Assay, a bias-controlled multiplex PCR, was used to amplify TCRbeta CDR3 regions from genomic DNA. In the authors' own workflow: The number of nucleated cells in each sample was estimated from the amplification of reference gene primers within the assay. To quantify the absolute abundance of each unique TCRbeta CDR3 rearrangement, sequence reads were collapsed and filtered. For each sample, productive Simpson clonality was calculated by taking the square root of Simpson's diversity index across productive rearrangements. TCRdb provides this immuneACCESS table in a form limited to in-frame rearrangements. Some clones are lacking; in checked studies, under half of them reflect an unresolved V gene, and why the rest are absent is not known. That table gives V, J and clone size, and the DNA gave D and trimming. Across this sample there are 93,000 or so clones, with 87% seen only once. 6% to 6.5% of the sample belongs to the ten largest clones.

At the junction V is shortened by 3 bases and J by 6 bases, with 9 bases in between. Taken from the germline V gene, the CDR1 and CDR2 loops are SGHAT and FQNNGV. The CDR3 has 13 amino acids, counting the end cysteine and phenylalanine. Of all the DNA, just the CDR3 is kept, 39 bases in frame from base 1. A remark on this clone: The antigen it recognizes is unknown. There are no base qualities to consult, and no much larger clone falls within one base.

The chain links TRBV11-2 with TRBJ1-5, with the D gene call left open. The sequenced sample was peripheral blood. The TCR sequence derives from a human donor in a cohort sampled during active COVID-19. The CDR3 protein is CASSFAVRQPQHF. The DNA sequence follows: TGTGCCAGCAGCTTCGCAGTCCGTCAGCCCCAGCATTTT.